This TCR beta chain was captured by sequencing in a study of cytomegalovirus exposure and HLA in healthy donors. PCR employed 60 Vbeta and 13 Jbeta primers. TCRdb's copy holds only in-frame clones and misses some; the assay was immunoSEQ multiplex PCR. The sample contains 200,000 or so clones, about four fifths of which appear only once. The length of the CDR3 is 14 residues. The germline V gene encodes CDR1 LNHDA and CDR2 SQIVND (reference sequence). V lost 11 bases, J lost 3 bases, and 17 bases lay in between. This clone was counted once. Sequencing was performed on PBMCs. The sequence was obtained from a boy younger than 18 in good health and CMV-seronegative. The rearrangement uses TRBV19 and TRBJ1-5; TRBD1 might be the D (6 bases). The CDR3 spells CAGGWGRPNQPQHF. DNA of the CDR3: TGTGCCGGAGGTTGGGGGCGTCCCAATCAGCCCCAGCATTTT.